The rows below give T cell receptor beta chains drawn from one sample of a study of cytotoxic CD8 clonotypes in ibrutinib-treated CLL. Sequencing was performed with immunoSEQ multiplex PCR; in TCRdb, only in-frame clones are kept and a portion is missing. In the table there are 30,000 to 40,000 clones, 65% to 75% of which are singletons. The sequencing here drew on PBMCs, taken at disease progression, from a patient treated with ibrutinib. All receptors derive from a human donor with chronic lymphocytic leukemia. CDR3s include the opening cysteine and the closing phenylalanine or tryptophan. The order of the fields is J gene, V gene, D gene, clone size, CDR3 DNA, CDR3 protein. The D gene is left open where the match is weak. Where a row states a size, it is once, few, many or the class of an expanded clone; other rows omit it.

TRBJ1-2 TRBV27 TRBD1 - TGTGCCAGCAGTCTCAGCCGGACAGGTTACTATGGCTACACCTTC CASSLSRTGYYGYTF
TRBJ1-3 TRBV19 - - TGTGCCAGTAAGGTGTCGGGGTTATCTGGAAACACCATATATTTT CASKVSGLSGNTIYF
TRBJ2-1 TRBV6-6 - few TGTGCCAGCAGTTCTGTCCCTGGGGGCGAGCAGTTCTTC CASSSVPGGEQFF
TRBJ2-5 TRBV2 - - TGTGCCAGCAGTGCGCTCGCTGGGGAGACCCAGTACTTC CASSALAGETQYF
TRBJ2-2 TRBV4-1 - few TGCGCCAGCAGCGCCCGGACTACCCAGAACACCGGGGAGCTGTTTTTT CASSARTTQNTGELFF
TRBJ1-2 TRBV11-2 - few TGTGCCAGCAGCCAGGACCGTAACTATGGCTACACCTTC CASSQDRNYGYTF
TRBJ2-5 TRBV11-1 TRBD1 - TGTGCCAGCAGCCAGGACAGGGCGGAGACCCAGTACTTC CASSQDRAETQYF
TRBJ1-5 TRBV15 - - TGTGCCACCAGCAGAGATGCTTCCGGGCCCCAGCATTTT CATSRDASGPQHF
TRBJ2-2 TRBV5-1 - - TGCGCCAGCAGGGCGACACCTGCCGGGGAGCTGTTTTTT CASRATPAGELFF
TRBJ1-1 TRBV9 TRBD1 - TGTGCCAGCAGCGTTACCGTCGGCAGGGGGAAAAATGAAGCTTTCTTT CASSVTVGRGKNEAFF
TRBJ1-6 TRBV27 TRBD1 - TGTGCCAGCAGCTGGGGACAGGGAGTTAATAATTCACCCCTCCACTTT CASSWGQGVNNSPLHF
TRBJ2-2 TRBV27 - - TGTGCCAGCAGTTGGGAGACCGAGGACGGGGAGCTGTTTTTT CASSWETEDGELFF
TRBJ2-3 TRBV5-5 - - TGTGCCAGCAGCGGGGGGACGGTGGATACGCAGTATTTT CASSGGTVDTQYF
TRBJ2-1 TRBV6-6 TRBD1 - TGTGCCAGCATGGAGGCAGGGGGCTACAATGAGCAGTTCTTC CASMEAGGYNEQFF
TRBJ2-7 TRBV5-4 - - TGTGCCAGCAGCATTCAAAGGGGTCCCTCCTACGAGCAGTACTTC CASSIQRGPSYEQYF
TRBJ1-1 TRBV5-4 - - TGTGCCAGCAGCTTGCTCTTGGAGTGGGAGAACACTGAAGCTTTCTTT CASSLLLEWENTEAFF
TRBJ2-3 TRBV5-1 TRBD1 - TGCGCCAGCAGCTTGGAGGGACAGGGCACAGATACGCAGTATTTT CASSLEGQGTDTQYF
TRBJ2-3 TRBV5-6 TRBD1 - TGTGCCAGCAGCCTGGACAGGGGGCCCACAGATACGCAGTATTTT CASSLDRGPTDTQYF
TRBJ2-1 TRBV9 TRBD2 once TGTGCCAGCAGCGAGCGGGGGGGTTACAATGAGCAGTTCTTC CASSERGGYNEQFF
TRBJ2-2 TRBV27 - once TGTGCCAGCAGACGACCCGCGAACACCGGGGAGCTGTTTTTT CASRRPANTGELFF
TRBJ1-2 TRBV5-1 TRBD1 - TGCGCCAGCAGTTCCGGGGACAGGGGTGGTGGCTACACCTTC CASSSGDRGGGYTF
TRBJ1-1 TRBV6-6 - - TGTGCCAGCAGTTCCCCGGGGGCGAACACTGAAGCTTTCTTT CASSSPGANTEAFF
TRBJ1-6 TRBV11-2 - few TGTGCCAGCAGCCCGGGCCCAAATAATTCACCCCTCCACTTT CASSPGPNNSPLHF
TRBJ2-7 TRBV5-1 - few TGCGCCAGCAGCTTGGACGGACAGCGGACCTACGAGCAGTACTTC CASSLDGQRTYEQYF
TRBJ1-1 TRBV2 - - TGTGCCAGCAGCTTGGTCGGGGGAAACACTGAAGCTTTCTTT CASSLVGGNTEAFF
TRBJ1-1 TRBV5-1 - once TGCGCCAGCAGCGGCAAGACAGGGAACACTGAAGCTTTCTTT CASSGKTGNTEAFF
TRBJ2-3 TRBV5-4 - - TGTGCCAGCAGCTCGGGACTCACCGACACAGATACGCAGTATTTT CASSSGLTDTDTQYF
TRBJ2-3 TRBV5-4 - few TGTGCCAGCAGCTTGATGGCTAGGGGTGTCGGTGCGCAGTATTTT CASSLMARGVGAQYF
TRBJ2-7 TRBV27 - - TGTGCCAGCAGTAGACGGGACGGCTCCTACGAGCAGTACTTC CASSRRDGSYEQYF
TRBJ2-5 TRBV13 TRBD2 few TGTGCCAGCAGAAGGGGGTTAGCGGGGGCCAAGACCCAGTACTTC CASRRGLAGAKTQYF
TRBJ1-2 TRBV6-5 TRBD1 - TGTGCCAGCAGCCCGACAGGGGGCGCGGGCTATGGCTACACCTTC CASSPTGGAGYGYTF
TRBJ1-5 TRBV6-6 - once TGTGCCAGCAGTTACGGCGGCGTTAGCAATCAGCCCCAGCATTTT CASSYGGVSNQPQHF
TRBJ2-1 TRBV7-9 - - TGTGCCAGCAGCTTAGGAGCATGGGCAGGGCAGGCCCATGAGCAGTTCTTC CASSLGAWAGQAHEQFF
TRBJ1-6 TRBV10-3 - - TGTGCCATCAGTCCACTGGGACGTTATAATTCACCCCTCCACTTT CAISPLGRYNSPLHF
TRBJ2-3 TRBV5-1 - few TGCGCCAGCAGCTTGGATCCCACAGATACGCAGTATTTT CASSLDPTDTQYF
TRBJ1-2 TRBV18 - - TGTGCCAGCTCACCACTGGGAGAGGGCTACACCTTC CASSPLGEGYTF
TRBJ1-6 TRBV6-1 - - TGTGCCAGCACCGGGCCCGGGGCGAATTCACCCCTCCACTTT CASTGPGANSPLHF
TRBJ2-2 TRBV14 - - TGTGCCAGCAGTCAGCCACAGGGACCCGGGGAGCTGTTTTTT CASSQPQGPGELFF
TRBJ2-7 TRBV7-9 - few TGTGCCAGCAGCCCCAGGGCGGGGTCCTCCGCCGAGCAGTACTTC CASSPRAGSSAEQYF
TRBJ2-6 TRBV10-1 TRBD2 few TGCGCCAGCAGTTCGACTAGCGGGGGATCTGGGGCCAACGTCCTGACTTTC CASSSTSGGSGANVLTF
TRBJ1-1 TRBV5-6 - - TGTGCCAGCAGCGTACAGTCTGAGGGCACTGAAGCTTTCTTT CASSVQSEGTEAFF
TRBJ1-2 TRBV4-2 - - TGTGCCAGCAGCTCACAGGGCCGTAACTATGGCTACACCTTC CASSSQGRNYGYTF
TRBJ2-6 TRBV10-3 - - TGTGCCATCAGTGAGAATGCTGCTGGGGCCAACGTCCTGACTTTC CAISENAAGANVLTF
TRBJ2-7 TRBV5-1 - once TGCGCCAGCAGCCCTGAAGTTAGTGGGGTTTCCTACGAGCAGTACTTC CASSPEVSGVSYEQYF
TRBJ1-2 TRBV19 - once TGTGCCACTGGGGGGGGAAAAGGCTACACCTTC CATGGGKGYTF
TRBJ1-2 TRBV6-5 TRBD1 - TGTGCCAGCAGTCAGGACCTGGGACAGGGATCGAGCTACACCTTC CASSQDLGQGSSYTF
TRBJ1-2 TRBV19 - - TGTGCCAGTAGTATAGACCCCCGGGACTATGGCTACACCTTC CASSIDPRDYGYTF
TRBJ1-4 TRBV5-4 - - TGTGCCAGCAGCTCCGCCCCTAATGAAAAACTGTTTTTT CASSSAPNEKLFF
TRBJ2-3 TRBV5-1 TRBD2 - TGCGCCAGCAGCCCGGGAGGCGGAGGGTTCACAGATACGCAGTATTTT CASSPGGGGFTDTQYF
TRBJ2-5 TRBV7-9 - - TGTGCCAGCAGCCCTCAGGCACAGGGTAGGACCCAGTACTTC CASSPQAQGRTQYF
TRBJ2-3 TRBV19 TRBD2 - TGTGCCAGTAGTATTGGAGCGGGGGCCGATACGCAGTATTTT CASSIGAGADTQYF
TRBJ2-7 TRBV5-1 TRBD1 - TGCGCCAGCAGCCCGACAGGGAGCTCCTACGAGCAGTACTTC CASSPTGSSYEQYF